A selection of T cell receptor beta chains follows, all from one sample in a study of OX40 agonist ivuxolimab in advanced cancers. Sequenced by immunoSEQ multiplex PCR; TCRdb stores in-frame clones only, minus some. The sample includes some 100,000 clones, around 84% of them seen just once. The sample here was CD4+ or CD8+ T cells sorted from blood, taken in a trial of the OX40 agonist ivuxolimab. All receptors derive from an adult with an advanced solid tumor such as melanoma, head and neck, liver or kidney cancer. Each CDR3 is given with its conserved first and last residue. D genes are given only for firm matches. A row's size may be missing; if present it is once, few, many or a size class.

size: .
V: TRBV29-1
J: TRBJ1-6
D: .
CDR3: CSVAQGEDSPLHF
DNA: TGCAGCGTTGCACAGGGTGAGGATTCACCCCTCCACTTT

size: .
V: TRBV9
J: TRBJ2-1
D: TRBD2
CDR3: CASSSGLAGRYNEQFF
DNA: TGTGCCAGCAGCTCTGGACTAGCGGGGAGGTACAATGAGCAGTTCTTC

size: .
V: TRBV18
J: TRBJ1-1
D: .
CDR3: CASSPRGRVAEAFF
DNA: TGTGCCAGCTCACCAAGGGGCCGCGTCGCTGAAGCTTTCTTT

size: .
V: TRBV7-2
J: TRBJ2-7
D: .
CDR3: CASSLIGGLVAEQYF
DNA: TGTGCCAGCAGCTTAATCGGGGGGCTGGTCGCCGAGCAGTACTTC

size: once
V: TRBV4-2
J: TRBJ1-2
D: .
CDR3: CASSLLAGDGANYGYTF
DNA: TGTGCCAGCAGCCTCCTAGCCGGGGACGGAGCTAACTATGGCTACACCTTC

size: .
V: TRBV5-4
J: TRBJ2-3
D: TRBD2
CDR3: CASSLVGTRLEDTQYF
DNA: TGTGCCAGCAGCTTAGTTGGGACTAGATTGGAAGATACGCAGTATTTT

size: .
V: TRBV5-8
J: TRBJ2-3
D: .
CDR3: CASSSTAYTQYF
DNA: TGTGCCAGCAGTTCCACAGCCTATACGCAGTATTTT

size: .
V: TRBV5-1
J: TRBJ2-7
D: .
CDR3: CASSFRDNYEQYF
DNA: TGCGCCAGCAGCTTTCGGGACAACTACGAGCAGTACTTC

size: .
V: TRBV18
J: TRBJ1-5
D: TRBD1
CDR3: CASSPRTGEFQPQHF
DNA: TGTGCCAGCTCACCCCGGACAGGGGAGTTTCAGCCCCAGCATTTT

size: .
V: TRBV5-1
J: TRBJ1-2
D: TRBD1
CDR3: CASSRDRGGGYTF
DNA: TGCGCCAGCAGCCGGGACAGGGGAGGCGGCTACACCTTC

size: .
V: TRBV27
J: TRBJ2-7
D: .
CDR3: CASSLSSLLSSYEQYF
DNA: TGTGCCAGCAGTTTATCGTCTCTGCTGAGCTCCTACGAGCAGTACTTC

size: .
V: TRBV20-1
J: TRBJ2-5
D: .
CDR3: CSAAVEETQYF
DNA: TGCAGTGCTGCAGTTGAAGAGACCCAGTACTTC

size: once
V: TRBV11-3
J: TRBJ1-2
D: .
CDR3: CASSMNRVKSDGYTF
DNA: TGTGCCAGCAGCATGAACAGGGTTAAATCGGATGGCTACACCTTC

size: .
V: TRBV19
J: TRBJ1-5
D: .
CDR3: CASNRYSNQPQHF
DNA: TGTGCCAGTAACAGGTATAGCAATCAGCCCCAGCATTTT

size: .
V: TRBV10-3
J: TRBJ1-6
D: .
CDR3: CAISRDLNSPLHF
DNA: TGTGCCATCAGTCGGGATTTAAATTCACCCCTCCACTTT

size: .
V: TRBV5-1
J: TRBJ2-2
D: .
CDR3: CASTSPGRAVAGELFF
DNA: TGCGCCAGCACCTCACCCGGGCGGGCTGTGGCCGGGGAGCTGTTTTTT

size: .
V: TRBV5-6
J: TRBJ1-1
D: TRBD1
CDR3: CASSLWGTGGTEAFF
DNA: TGTGCCAGCAGCTTGTGGGGGACAGGGGGCACTGAAGCTTTCTTT

size: .
V: TRBV28
J: TRBJ2-4
D: TRBD1
CDR3: CATRQGGYIQYF
DNA: TGTGCCACCAGACAGGGGGGTTACATTCAGTACTTC

size: .
V: TRBV6-5
J: TRBJ2-5
D: .
CDR3: CASSPAGRGGETQYF
DNA: TGTGCCAGCAGTCCGGCCGGCAGGGGTGGAGAGACCCAGTACTTC

size: .
V: TRBV28
J: TRBJ2-5
D: .
CDR3: CASSPLGRGETQYF
DNA: TGTGCCAGCAGCCCCCTGGGCAGGGGAGAGACCCAGTACTTC

size: .
V: TRBV4-1
J: TRBJ2-2
D: TRBD1
CDR3: CASSQDLDRATGELFF
DNA: TGCGCCAGCAGCCAAGATCTGGACAGGGCCACCGGGGAGCTGTTTTTT

size: .
V: TRBV5-1
J: TRBJ1-5
D: TRBD1
CDR3: CASSPGQGLSNQPQHF
DNA: TGCGCCAGCAGTCCGGGACAGGGTTTGAGCAATCAGCCCCAGCATTTT

size: .
V: TRBV18
J: TRBJ2-5
D: .
CDR3: CASSSELAGLGETQYF
DNA: TGTGCCAGCTCCAGTGAACTCGCTGGGTTGGGAGAGACCCAGTACTTC

size: .
V: TRBV7-2
J: TRBJ2-3
D: TRBD2
CDR3: CASSPSPAGGVGDTQYF
DNA: TGTGCCAGCAGCCCATCCCCCGCGGGGGGAGTTGGAGATACGCAGTATTTT

size: many
V: TRBV2
J: TRBJ1-6
D: .
CDR3: CASSGQESPLHF
DNA: TGTGCCAGCAGTGGACAGGAGTCACCCCTCCACTTT

size: .
V: TRBV9
J: TRBJ1-2
D: .
CDR3: CASSVSMIANYGYTF
DNA: TGTGCCAGCAGCGTCTCTATGATAGCTAACTATGGCTACACCTTC

size: few
V: TRBV4-1
J: TRBJ2-3
D: .
CDR3: CASSQAIQFTDTQYF
DNA: TGCGCCAGCAGCCAAGCTATACAGTTCACAGATACGCAGTATTTT

size: .
V: TRBV7-2
J: TRBJ1-1
D: .
CDR3: CASSLVRDAEAFF
DNA: TGTGCCAGCAGCTTAGTCAGGGATGCTGAAGCTTTCTTT

size: .
V: TRBV4-1
J: TRBJ2-5
D: .
CDR3: CASSRLAGQETQYF
DNA: TGCGCCAGCAGCCGGTTAGCAGGACAAGAGACCCAGTACTTC

size: .
V: TRBV6-6
J: TRBJ2-2
D: TRBD2
CDR3: CASSYRGGDSTGELFF
DNA: TGTGCCAGCAGTTACCGGGGGGGTGACAGCACCGGGGAGCTGTTTTTT